This T cell receptor (beta chain) was profiled in a study of blood T cell repertoires in COVID-19. Study summary: Whether acute or convalescent, the COVID-19 samples came from the United States, Italy and Spain.

Seattle patient enrollment occurred during active infection, with longitudinal follow-up thereafter. This clone was found once. V dropped 2 bases and J dropped 0; count of bases not matched to a gene: 12. CDR1 and CDR2 from the germline V gene are MGHRA and YSYEKL. This CDR3 comprises 18 residues. Assay: immunoSEQ multiplex PCR; the TCRdb copy retains only in-frame clones and omits some. The repertoire consists of a few hundred thousand clones, with around 87% occurring once and the leading ten covering 10%. The chain uses TRBV4-1 and TRBJ1-1; 7 positions match TRBD1. The receptor was isolated from a woman aged 25 to 45 with COVID-19, enrolled during active disease. The sequenced material came from peripheral blood. Here the CDR3 reads CASSQLGGPSFMNTEAFF. CDR3 bases: TGCGCCAGCAGCCAACTAGGGGGCCCGTCCTTCATGAACACTGAAGCTTTCTTT.